The 29 T cell receptor beta chains in this list originate from one sample, sequenced in a study of blood T cell repertoires in COVID-19 (dated by TCRdb to 2018 to 2021). Library preparation employed the immunoSEQ multiplex PCR assay. TCRdb re-hosts the immuneACCESS table, in-frame sequences only. Its copies lack some clones; in the studies checked, an unresolved V gene accounts for under half of them, and the cause for the rest is not known. The sample yields more than 300,000 clones; about 87% were counted once. The top ten constitute under 11% of the sample. Sequences were obtained from peripheral blood. The receptors were sampled from a woman in her thirties with COVID-19, enrolled during active disease.

J is TRBJ2-5 and V is TRBV3-1 (or the pseudogene TRBV3-2), with 7 positions matching TRBD1. The CDR3 covers 20 residues. J lost 5 bases, V lost 2 bases, and 23 bases had no gene match. Germline V gene lookup returns CDR1 LGHDT and CDR2 YNNKEL (reference sequence). The CDR3 region has the DNA TGTGCCAGCAGCCAAATCTCTCCCTTTTTCCGGGACAGTCCGACGGAGACCCAGTACTTC. It is translated as CASSQISPFFRDSPTETQYF.

This clone has just a few counts. This chain uses TRBV21-1 with TRBJ1-2; no DNA check was done on the table's D call, TRBD1. TRBV21-1 is reported as a pseudogene. The CDR3 sequence is 14 residues long. CDR3 coding DNA: TGTGCCAGCAGCAACCGACAGGGTGGGCATGGCTACACCTTC. Its protein is CASSNRQGGHGYTF.

This chain connects TRBV29-1 to TRBJ1-5, with 7 positions matching TRBD1. Germline CDR1 and CDR2: SQVTM and ANQGSEA. With V trimmed by 6 bases and J by 5 bases, 10 bases remained unmatched. This CDR3 has 14 amino acids. The CDR3 coding sequence is TGCAGCGTCACCTGGACAGGCGTCGATCAGCCCCAGCATTTT. Translating gives CSVTWTGVDQPQHF.

This clone has a single count. V and J are TRBV4-2 and TRBJ1-1; D is uncertain. Germline V gives CDR1 LGHNA, CDR2 YNFKEQ. The V end lost 1 base, the J end lost 6 bases, and 18 bases lay between the germline ends. This CDR3 comprises 16 residues. In nucleotides, the CDR3 is TGTGCCAGCAGCCAAGGAACGTCCAGGTCCCTGGCTGAAGCTTTCTTT. Residues: CASSQGTSRSLAEAFF.

The V gene is TRBV5-1, the J gene TRBJ2-2, with 16 bases lining up with TRBD2. CDR1 and CDR2 from the germline V gene are SGHRS and YFSETQ. This CDR3 contains 17 residues. V dropped 3 bases and J dropped 6; count of bases not matched to a gene: 5. CDR3 in amino acids: CASSYGTSGRAAGELFF. CDR3 nucleotide sequence: TGCGCCAGCAGCTACGGGACTAGCGGGAGGGCCGCCGGGGAGCTGTTTTTT.

V is TRBV30 and J is TRBJ1-5, with D unclear. CDR1 and CDR2 from the germline V gene are GTSNPN and SVGIG (reference sequence). The CDR3 loop spans 15 amino acids. Trimming shortened V by 0 bases and J by 0 bases, and 9 bases separated the two germline ends. The CDR3 sequence is CAWSVGGNSNQPQHF. CDR3 sequence (DNA): TGTGCCTGGAGTGTTGGAGGAAATAGCAATCAGCCCCAGCATTTT.

The J gene is TRBJ2-2, the V gene TRBV21-1; the D call TRBD2 from the table was never checked on the DNA. TRBV21-1 is recorded as a pseudogene. This CDR3 comprises 13 residues. CDR3 in amino acids: CASSREGPGELFF. The CDR3 nucleotides are TGTGCCAGCAGCAGGGAGGGGCCCGGGGAGCTGTTTTTT.

This chain connects TRBV14 to TRBJ1-2; the D is unclear. Germline V gene sequence: CDR1 SGHDN, CDR2 FVKESK. This CDR3 has 15 residues. V lost 1 base to trimming and J lost 3 bases, with 12 bases between them. CDR3 coding DNA: TGTGCCAGCAGCCAAGGCTTACTATGGGACTATGGCTACACCTTC. Its protein is CASSQGLLWDYGYTF.

This clone was seen a few times. This chain connects TRBV18 to TRBJ1-1; no clear D gene. This CDR3 is built from 14 residues. Germline CDR1 and CDR2: KGHSH and LQKENI. V dropped 6 bases and J dropped 1 base, with 12 bases sitting between them. CDR3 region: CASSFSSRNTEAFF. CDR3 in DNA: TGTGCCAGCTCGTTCAGTAGCAGGAACACTGAAGCTTTCTTT.

V gene TRBV2 combines with J gene TRBJ2-7; D not resolved. The CDR3 is made up of 13 amino acids. The germline V and J ends were trimmed by 4 bases and 6 bases, with 13 bases remaining between them. Germline CDR1 SNHLY, CDR2 FYNNEI. CDR3 protein: CASSGEVGSEQYF. In nucleotides, the CDR3 is TGTGCCAGCAGTGGCGAGGTGGGTTCCGAGCAGTACTTC.

The rearrangement links TRBV6-5 to TRBJ1-6; 9 bases align to TRBD1. CDR1 is MNHEY, CDR2 SVGAGI, per germline. The trim removed 6 bases at V and 13 bases at J, leaving 13 bases unmatched. This CDR3 has 15 residues. This CDR3 is CASSLFGTGNWPLHF. The CDR3 DNA reads TGTGCCAGCAGCCTTTTCGGGACAGGGAATTGGCCCCTCCACTTT.

V gene TRBV19 combines with J gene TRBJ2-3, with D possibly matching TRBD1 (6 bases). The germline V and J ends were trimmed by 5 bases and 4 bases, with 13 bases remaining between them. The CDR3 is 14 residues long. The germline V gene encodes CDR1 LNHDA and CDR2 SQIVND (reference sequence). The CDR3 sequence is CASSLGTNADTQYF. The CDR3 DNA sequence: TGTGCCAGTAGTTTAGGGACAAACGCAGATACGCAGTATTTT.

The V and J genes are TRBV29-1 and TRBJ1-2; TRBD1 aligns across 12 bases. With V trimmed by 6 bases and J by 4 bases, 6 bases remained unmatched. In germline, CDR1 is SQVTM, CDR2 ANQGSEA. CDR3 length: 14 residues. The CDR3, as DNA: TGCAGCGTCCAAGTGGGACAGGGGGCCTATGGCTACACCTTC. Translating gives CSVQVGQGAYGYTF.

The chain carries TRBV4-1 and TRBJ2-7, with TRBD1 matching 8 bases. Germline CDR1 reads MGHRA; CDR2 reads YSYEKL. Losses at the gene ends were 0 bases for V and 5 bases for J; bases not matched to a gene: 3. CDR3 length: 14 residues. For the CDR3, the DNA is TGCGCCAGCAGCCAAGAGGGGACAGGCCACGAGCAGTACTTC. It specifies CASSQEGTGHEQYF.

This clone was observed a handful of times. The rearrangement joins TRBV27 to TRBJ1-1; 7 bases match TRBD1. Germline trimming cut 6 bases from V and 1 base from J; bases unmatched to any gene: 5. CDR3 length equals 14 residues. Germline CDR1 is MNHEY and CDR2 is SMNVEV (reference sequence). The CDR3: CASRLEGANTEAFF. The CDR3 DNA reads as TGTGCCAGCAGGCTGGAGGGGGCGAACACTGAAGCTTTCTTT.

The gene calls are TRBV28 and TRBJ2-5, with 10 bases identical to TRBD1. The length of the CDR3 is 16 residues. Germline loops: CDR1 MDHEN, CDR2 SYDVKM. V lost 6 bases to trimming and J lost 1 base; unmatched junction nucleotides: 8. CDR3 sequence reads: CASSRQGAAGQETQYF. The CDR3 DNA reads TGTGCCAGCAGCCGACAGGGGGCTGCGGGCCAAGAGACCCAGTACTTC.

This rearrangement joins TRBV19 to TRBJ2-1; the D gene is possibly TRBD2 (5 bases). Germline loops: CDR1 LNHDA, CDR2 SQIVND (reference sequence). CDR3 length: 17 residues. V lost 3 bases and J 13 bases, leaving 28 bases between the germline ends. The DNA of the CDR3 is TGTGCCAGTAGTATTAATTCAGTTTTCACGGGGAGTTCTGATCAGTTCTTC. Amino acids: CASSINSVFTGSSDQFF.

The chain couples TRBV28 to TRBJ1-2; D is unresolved. Trimming removed 5 bases at V and 1 base at J, with 8 bases between. The CDR3 spans 13 residues. Germline CDR1 and CDR2: MDHEN and SYDVKM. The CDR3 region has the DNA TGTGCCAGCAGTCGGAACAGTAACTATGGCTACACCTTC. This encodes CASSRNSNYGYTF.

The chain combines TRBV2 with TRBJ2-1; 8 bases map to TRBD2. J lost 6 bases, V lost 7 bases, and 11 bases had no gene match. From germline, CDR1 is SNHLY and CDR2 FYNNEI. This CDR3 contains 15 residues. CDR3 sequence reads: CASNLAGGWGNEQFF. The CDR3 region has the DNA TGTGCCAGCAACCTGGCGGGAGGATGGGGCAATGAGCAGTTCTTC.

This chain joins TRBV7-3 and TRBJ2-6; D unresolved. This CDR3 is built from 15 residues. Germline-derived CDR1 and CDR2 are SGHTA and FQGTGA. Trimming cost V 5 bases and J 4 bases, with 12 bases left between them. CDR3: CASSETPSGANVLTF. The CDR3 DNA follows: TGTGCCAGCAGCGAAACTCCGTCCGGGGCCAACGTCCTGACTTTC.

DNA of the CDR3: TGTGCCAGCAGCAATGTAGCGGGAGGGCCCTACGAGCAGTACTTC. Amino acid sequence: CASSNVAGGPYEQYF. This chain links TRBV21-1 with TRBJ2-7; TRBD2 is the table's D call, not checked against the DNA. TRBV21-1 is a listed pseudogene. The CDR3 length is 15 residues.

The V call is TRBV7-2, the J call TRBJ2-1; TRBD2 agrees at 8 bases. This CDR3 has 15 residues. V was clipped by 1 base and J by 7 bases; unmatched bases: 6. CDR1 SGHTA and CDR2 FQGNSA come from the germline V gene. CDR3 amino acids: CASSLVAGGGNEQFF. In DNA form, the CDR3 reads TGTGCCAGCAGCTTAGTTGCGGGAGGTGGTAATGAGCAGTTCTTC.

This clone was found once. The chain employs TRBV5-5 and TRBJ2-1; unclear D gene. CDR1 is SGHKS and CDR2 is YYEKEE in the germline V gene (reference sequence). Trimming stripped 7 bases from V and 7 bases from J, with 9 bases between. CDR3 length: 11 amino acids. The CDR3 DNA reads TGTGCCAGCGGCCTCTCAAATGAGCAGTTCTTC. Translation gives CASGLSNEQFF. Full variable domain (rest looked up from reference TRBV5-5 and TRBJ2-1): DAGVTQSPTHLIKTRGQQVTLRCSPISGHKSVSWYQQVLGQGPQFIFQYYEKEERGRGNFPDRFSARQFPNYSSELNVNALLLGDSALYLCASGLSNEQFFGPGTRLTVL.

V is TRBV9 and J is TRBJ2-1; D gene uncertain. Germline V gene lookup returns CDR1 SGDLS and CDR2 YYNGEE. The CDR3 sequence is 12 residues long. Between the trimmed V and J ends, which lost 4 bases and 10 bases, there was a span of 12 bases. Written as DNA, the CDR3 is TGTGCCAGCAGCATTTACTTGGGCGAGCAGTTCTTC. Protein product: CASSIYLGEQFF.

V gene TRBV24-1 combines with J gene TRBJ2-7; TRBD1 aligns across 9 bases. The germline V gene encodes CDR1 KGHDR and CDR2 SFDVKD. Trimming at V came to 8 bases and at J to 6 bases, leaving 7 bases not matched to a gene. The CDR3 consists of 13 residues. The CDR3: CATIGQGRGEQYF. CDR3 nucleotides: TGTGCCACCATCGGACAGGGGAGAGGCGAGCAGTACTTC.

The chain's CDR3 is CASSVTGDSGLYEQYF. For the CDR3, the DNA is TGTGCCAGCAGCGTCACTGGGGATAGCGGCCTCTACGAGCAGTACTTC. This chain uses TRBV9 with TRBJ2-7, with D possibly being TRBD2 (6 bases). Germline V gene lookup returns CDR1 SGDLS and CDR2 YYNGEE. Trimming stripped 2 bases from V and 3 bases from J, with 18 bases between. The CDR3 consists of 16 residues.

V and J are TRBV7-9 and TRBJ2-7; tentative D call: TRBD2 (6 bases). The V gene lost 1 base and the J gene lost 5 bases, with 12 bases spanning the gap. This CDR3 is built from 14 residues. Germline assignment: CDR1 SEHNR and CDR2 FQNEAQ (reference sequence). The CDR3 nucleotides are TGTGCCAGCAGCTTAGAAGCGGGCCGGGACGAGCAGTACTTC. It yields the protein CASSLEAGRDEQYF.

This clone was seen a handful of times. The chain links TRBV7-3 to TRBJ2-3; 14 nucleotides match TRBD2. CDR3 length equals 16 residues. The V segment lost 5 bases and the J segment 2 bases; nucleotides outside the gene matches: 3. The V gene's germline CDR1 is SGHTA and CDR2 FQGTGA. This CDR3 reads CASSKGLAGVTDTQYF. In DNA form, the CDR3 reads TGTGCCAGCAGCAAGGGACTAGCGGGGGTCACAGATACGCAGTATTTT.

The chain links TRBV27 to TRBJ2-1; 7 bases match TRBD2. The V gene's germline CDR1 is MNHEY and CDR2 SMNVEV (reference sequence). The CDR3 loop spans 15 amino acids. V shed 5 bases, J shed 7 bases, and the junction held 11 bases outside the gene matches. Here the CDR3 reads CASSPAGVWANEQFF. In nucleotides, the CDR3 is TGTGCCAGCAGTCCTGCGGGAGTTTGGGCGAATGAGCAGTTCTTC.